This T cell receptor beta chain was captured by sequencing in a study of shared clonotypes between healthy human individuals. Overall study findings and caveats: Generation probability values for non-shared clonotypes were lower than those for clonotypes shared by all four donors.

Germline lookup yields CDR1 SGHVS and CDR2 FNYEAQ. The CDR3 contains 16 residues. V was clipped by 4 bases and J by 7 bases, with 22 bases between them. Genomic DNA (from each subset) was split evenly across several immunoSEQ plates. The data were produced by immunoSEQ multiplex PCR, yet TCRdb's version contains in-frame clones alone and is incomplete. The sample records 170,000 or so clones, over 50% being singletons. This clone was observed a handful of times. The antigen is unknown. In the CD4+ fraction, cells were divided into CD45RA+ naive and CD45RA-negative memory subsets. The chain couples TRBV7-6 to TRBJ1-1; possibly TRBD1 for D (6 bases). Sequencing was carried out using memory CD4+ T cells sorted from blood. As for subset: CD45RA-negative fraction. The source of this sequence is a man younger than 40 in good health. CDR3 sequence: CASSSPHRDANNEAFF. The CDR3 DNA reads TGTGCCAGCAGCTCACCCCACAGGGACGCCAATAATGAAGCTTTCTTT.